This T cell receptor beta chain was sequenced in a study of shared clonotypes between healthy human individuals. Study-wide context: Each donor's CD8 memory used one plate, CD8 naive two, each CD4 subset three.

Germline-derived CDR1 and CDR2 are SGDLS and YYNGEE. The CDR3 is made up of 13 amino acids. Trimming took off 0 bases at V and 7 bases at J, with 11 bases between the two ends. Study-level findings and limits: Clonotypes shared by all four donors outscored non-shared clonotypes in generation probability.

The authors ran the assay at deep level. Authors' analysis steps: For the immunoSEQ data, sequences were junction-only without quality scores, so filtering differed. TCRdb's table, derived via immunoSEQ multiplex PCR, lists solely in-frame clones and lacks some. Clonal size and the V and J genes are those of that table, whereas D and trimming came from the DNA. The table has fewer than 1 million clones, 95% to 97% seen once. Naive CD8 populations comprised CD45RO-negative cells positively selected for CCR7, excluding terminally differentiated effector memory CD45RA+ cells. Comment on this clone: Its antigen is unknown.

The clonotype originates from a man aged 30 to 39 in good health. V and J are TRBV9 and TRBJ2-7, with D perhaps matching TRBD1 or TRBD2 (6 bases each). Material: naive CD8+ T cells sorted from blood. CDR3 in DNA: TGTGCCAGCAGCGTAGCGGGGGCCCGAGAGCAGTACTTC. Its translation is CASSVAGAREQYF.